What follows is one TCR beta chain and its context. Clones were sequenced by immunoSEQ multiplex PCR, and TCRdb holds only the in-frame ones, with some missing. The sample totals 150,000 to 200,000 clones; its top ten clones hold roughly 2%. This CDR3 contains 15 residues. The sample comes from a study of control samples from healthy donors and cancer patients. Sequences were obtained from blood. This clonotype was sampled from a woman aged 25 to 39 in good health. The rearrangement links TRBV21-1 to TRBJ1-4. TRBV21-1 is classified as a pseudogene. Here the CDR3 reads CASSDPGRLNEKLFF. CDR3 nucleotide sequence: TGTGCCAGCAGCGACCCGGGACGGCTTAATGAAAAACTGTTTTTT.